This TCR beta chain is from a study of CD8+ T cells in alopecia areata. Overall study context: Twice daily, treated patients received 5 to 10 mg of oral tofacitinib. Patients took tofacitinib for 6 to 18 months, followed by 6 drug-free months.

Peripheral blood and lesional scalp punch biopsies came from alopecia areata patients. Sequencing relied on a cDNA template that was reverse transcribed from extracted RNA. Using immunoSEQ multiplex PCR, the repertoire was profiled, and TCRdb retains in-frame clones only, with some absent. The profile covers 200,000 to 250,000 clones, with around 67% appearing a single time and roughly 1.2% taken by the ten largest. Regarding the study as a whole: Greater clonality was observed in lesional scalp samples, especially alopecia totalis/universalis, versus normal scalp.

This CDR3 is built from 16 residues. Germline-derived CDR1 and CDR2 are SNHLY and FYNNEI. V shed 6 bases, J shed 6 bases, and the junction held 9 bases outside the gene matches. In the case of this clone: Its target is unknown.

This receptor was obtained from a human donor with alopecia areata. The sequences come from CD4+ T cells sorted from blood, collected at week 0. The chain recombines TRBV2 with TRBJ2-3, with 13 bases identical to TRBD2. CDR3 amino acids: CASRATSGGAPDTQYF. The CDR3 nucleotides are TGTGCCAGCAGAGCTACTAGCGGGGGGGCCCCGGATACGCAGTATTTT.